A single T cell receptor beta chain is shown here with its context. What it binds is unknown. This sample is part of a study of beta chain features in type 1 diabetes. Findings and limits, study-wide: Insertions at VDJ junctions were less frequent in type 1 diabetes patients. These patients also deleted more nucleotides at the same junctions. Moderate yet significant TCRB CDR3 shortening was seen in Type 1 diabetes patients in all four CD4+ subsets.

Isolated RNA was reverse transcribed in full, so expressed TCRB transcripts were sequenced. Some 4 million reads on average were seen across naive, central memory and regulatory T cell samples. Generated by immunoSEQ multiplex PCR, the TCRdb table keeps only in-frame clones and is missing some. The sample yields hundreds of thousands of clones, 13% seen once. There was one heparinised blood draw per donor, averaging around 120 mL. CD4+ naive, central memory, regulatory and stem cell-like memory subsets were isolated by sorting on CD45RO/CCR7/CD25/CD127/CD95/CD27. Germline CDR1 and CDR2: SQVTM and ANQGSEA. The CDR3 is 12 amino acids. V lost 4 bases and J 3 bases, leaving 9 bases between the germline ends.

This clonotype originated in a man younger than 30 with type 1 diabetes. The V and J genes are TRBV29-1 and TRBJ2-5; D unresolved. Sequencing was performed on naive CD4+ T cells from blood. The CDR3 coding sequence is TGCAGCGTTGGCAGTGGAGAAGAGACCCAGTACTTC. This translates into CSVGSGEETQYF.